One sample yielded the 23 T cell receptor beta chains listed below, sequenced in a study of cytomegalovirus exposure and HLA in healthy donors. Here immunoSEQ multiplex PCR was the method, and the copy in TCRdb shows in-frame clones only, minus some. The table includes 250,000 or so clones, around 91% detected once. Specimen: PBMCs. The receptors originated from a woman aged 18-35 years in good health and CMV-seronegative.

This sequence joins TRBV4-1 and TRBJ2-3; D is uncertain. There are 13 residues in the CDR3. The germline V and J ends were trimmed by 3 bases and 4 bases, with 8 bases remaining between them. Germline loops: CDR1 MGHRA, CDR2 YSYEKL. The CDR3 is CASSHLSADTQYF. CDR3 in DNA: TGCGCCAGCAGCCACCTCTCGGCAGATACGCAGTATTTT.

This chain uses TRBV5-1 with TRBJ1-5, with 10 bases identical to TRBD1. This CDR3 spans 15 amino acids. Germline V gives CDR1 SGHRS, CDR2 YFSETQ. V trimming: 3 bases; J trimming: 5 bases; junction bases outside the gene matches: 5. CDR3 loop: CASSSGDRGDQPQHF. As DNA, the CDR3 is TGCGCCAGCAGCTCGGGGGACAGGGGCGATCAGCCCCAGCATTTT.

This chain joins TRBV28 and TRBJ1-2, with TRBD1 matching over 7 bases. V was pared by 6 bases and J by 4 bases, with 5 bases of the junction left unmatched. Looked up from germline, CDR1 is MDHEN and CDR2 is SYDVKM. The CDR3 runs 13 residues. DNA of the CDR3: TGTGCCAGCAGGACAGGGCTGGTCTATGGCTACACCTTC. Protein product: CASRTGLVYGYTF.

The genes are TRBV7-6 and TRBJ2-5; maybe TRBD2 (6 bases). The CDR3 is 14 amino acids. The ends were cut back, 1 base at V and 5 bases at J, with 11 bases in the middle. In germline, CDR1 is SGHVS, CDR2 FNYEAQ. CDR3 DNA sequence: TGTGCCAGCAGCTTAGGGACTAAGTACGAGACCCAGTACTTC. Protein product: CASSLGTKYETQYF.

The chain is built from TRBV10-3 and TRBJ2-7; 7 bases fit TRBD2. Germline CDR1 is ENHRY and CDR2 is SYGVKD. The CDR3 consists of 13 residues. This CDR3 is CAHWEGSGYEQYF. The CDR3 DNA follows: TGTGCACATTGGGAGGGGTCGGGCTACGAGCAGTACTTC.

The chain joins TRBV28 to TRBJ2-3, with 11 bases matching TRBD2. J was trimmed by 10 bases and V by 6 bases; bases with no gene match: 12. In germline, CDR1 is MDHEN, CDR2 SYDVKM. The CDR3 sequence is 15 residues long. CDR3 in amino acids: CASSTLAGGPYAQYF. The CDR3 DNA reads as TGTGCCAGCAGCACTCTAGCGGGGGGCCCTTATGCGCAGTATTTT.

This clone came up a few times. This chain uses TRBV7-9 with TRBJ1-5, with TRBD1 identical over 8 bases. Unmatched junction bases numbered 8, after V lost 5 bases and J lost 2 bases. This CDR3 is built from 16 residues. CDR1 SEHNR and CDR2 FQNEAQ come from the germline V gene (reference sequence). This CDR3 reads CASSTITGGGNQPQHF. The CDR3 nucleotides are TGTGCCAGCAGCACCATAACAGGGGGTGGCAATCAGCCCCAGCATTTT.

This rearrangement joins TRBV28 to TRBJ2-5, with 9 bases lining up with TRBD2. With 6 bases clipped from V and 5 bases from J, the junction kept 13 bases outside the gene matches. From germline, CDR1 is MDHEN and CDR2 SYDVKM. CDR3 length equals 16 residues. CDR3: CASSPGTSLYGETQYF. CDR3 bases: TGTGCCAGCAGCCCCGGGACTAGCTTATATGGGGAGACCCAGTACTTC.

The DNA for the CDR3 is TGTGCCAGCAGCGTAGATTCCGGTCCCGGCTATGGCTACACCTTC. Translating it yields CASSVDSGPGYGYTF. The V and J genes are TRBV9 and TRBJ1-2, with unresolved D. Trimming removed 0 bases at V and 4 bases at J, with 13 bases between. Germline CDR1 reads SGDLS; CDR2 reads YYNGEE. There are 15 residues in the CDR3.

This clone has only one observation. The rearrangement links TRBV7-2 to TRBJ2-5, with 9 bases matching TRBD2. The junction had 8 bases not matched to a gene; V was cut back by 1 base and J by 5 bases. Germline-derived CDR1 and CDR2 are SGHTA and FQGNSA. This CDR3 region has 16 residues. CDR3 sequence: CASSLGASGTMETQYF. The CDR3 coding sequence is TGTGCCAGCAGCTTAGGGGCTAGCGGGACAATGGAGACCCAGTACTTC.

The V and J genes are TRBV6-1 and TRBJ2-7; maybe TRBD2 (5 bases). The CDR3 spans 16 residues. Trimming removed 3 bases at V and 3 bases at J, with 18 bases between. Germline V gene sequence: CDR1 MNHNS, CDR2 SASEGT. The CDR3 loop is CASSDQRVLRDYEQYV. The CDR3 bases are TGTGCCAGCAGTGACCAGAGGGTGCTTCGGGACTACGAGCAGTACGTC.

The J gene is TRBJ2-2, the V gene TRBV5-4, with 8 bases fitting TRBD2. The CDR3 consists of 16 residues. The germline gives CDR1 SGHNT, CDR2 YYREEE (reference sequence). The V segment lost 1 base and the J segment 7 bases; nucleotides outside the gene matches: 9. The CDR3 here is CASSLHSGGPIGELFF. The CDR3 region has the DNA TGTGCCAGCAGCTTGCATTCGGGGGGGCCGATCGGGGAGCTGTTTTTT.

The chain is built from TRBV7-2 and TRBJ1-5; D not certain. Germline V CDR1 and CDR2: SGHTA, FQGNSA. There are 15 residues in the CDR3. V lost 1 base to trimming and J lost 2 bases, with 9 bases between them. Here the CDR3 reads CASSLVGRGNQPQHF. The CDR3, as DNA: TGTGCCAGCAGCTTAGTCGGGAGAGGCAATCAGCCCCAGCATTTT.

This sequence joins TRBV5-4 and TRBJ2-7; 9 nucleotides align to TRBD1. Germline values: CDR1 SGHNT, CDR2 YYREEE (reference sequence). The CDR3 sequence is 13 residues long. The junction had 6 bases not matched to a gene; V was cut back by 4 bases and J by 7 bases. CDR3 nucleotide sequence: TGTGCCAGCAGCCTTGGGACAGGGTGGGAGCAGTACTTC. Its translation is CASSLGTGWEQYF.

This clone was seen a few times. The chain has TRBV19 and TRBJ1-1, with 9 bases that match TRBD1. The CDR3 contains 14 residues. V lost 6 bases and J lost 6; bases outside the gene matches: 8. Germline values: CDR1 LNHDA, CDR2 SQIVND (reference sequence). CDR3 protein: CASRGQGGIAEAFF. CDR3 nucleotides: TGTGCCAGTAGGGGACAGGGCGGTATCGCTGAAGCTTTCTTT.

A few counts support this clone. The chain employs TRBV7-3 and TRBJ2-7, with D perhaps TRBD2 (6 bases). This CDR3 contains 15 residues. Germline-derived CDR1 and CDR2 are SGHTA and FQGTGA. Trimming removed 1 base at V and 1 base at J, with 11 bases between. CDR3 protein: CASSLRGGDSYEQYF. The CDR3 coding sequence is TGTGCCAGCAGCTTAAGGGGCGGGGATTCCTACGAGCAGTACTTC. The complete variable domain, with remaining parts taken from reference TRBV7-3 and TRBJ2-7, reads GAGVSQTPSNKVTEKGKYVELRCDPISGHTALYWYRQSLGQGPEFLIYFQGTGAADDSGLPNDRFFAVRPEGSVSTLKIQRTERGDSAVYLCASSLRGGDSYEQYFGPGTRLTVT.

The chain recombines TRBV10-1 with TRBJ2-2; D not certain. The CDR3 runs to 13 residues. From germline, CDR1 is WNHNN and CDR2 SYGVQD (reference sequence). The V end lost 4 bases, the J end lost 4 bases, and 7 bases lay between the germline ends. The CDR3 bases are TGCGCCAGCAGTGGAGAGGCCACCGGGGAGCTGTTTTTT. Translating gives CASSGEATGELFF.

The V call is TRBV5-6, the J call TRBJ1-1, with TRBD1 matching over 9 bases. The CDR3 covers 15 residues. CDR1 and CDR2 (germline): SGHDT, YYEEEE. V trimming: 2 bases; J trimming: 8 bases; junction bases outside the gene matches: 10. CDR3 coding DNA: TGTGCCAGCAGCTTCCCCCCGGGACAGGGCTCCGAAGCTTTCTTT. Its protein product is CASSFPPGQGSEAFF.

A single count supports this clone. The chain couples TRBV5-1 to TRBJ1-5; no reliable D call. V dropped 0 bases and J dropped 1 base, with 8 bases sitting between them. The CDR3 runs to 15 residues. Germline loops: CDR1 SGHRS, CDR2 YFSETQ. CDR3 in DNA: TGCGCCAGCAGCTTGGAAGGAGGGAGCAATCAGCCCCAGCATTTT. Translated, it gives CASSLEGGSNQPQHF.

Remarks on this clone: In the same sample, other DNA sequences code for this CDR3. This chain connects TRBV13 to TRBJ2-7; 9 nucleotides agree with TRBD2. V lost 6 bases and J lost 3; bases outside the gene matches: 9. Germline V gives CDR1 PRHDT, CDR2 FYEKMQ (reference sequence). The CDR3 is 15 residues long. The chain's CDR3 is CASRSPIAGVYEQYF. The CDR3 DNA reads as TGTGCCAGCAGAAGCCCTATAGCGGGAGTCTACGAGCAGTACTTC.

V usage is TRBV27 and J usage is TRBJ1-4; tentatively, D is TRBD1 (5 bases). The length of the CDR3 is 13 residues. Germline CDR1 is MNHEY and CDR2 is SMNVEV (reference sequence). V was cut by 3 bases and J by 6 bases, with 8 bases left in between. CDR3 region: CASSLLGDEKLFF. The CDR3 DNA reads as TGTGCCAGCAGTTTGTTAGGGGATGAAAAACTGTTTTTT.

This clone was seen more than once but under ten times. The chain is built from TRBV14 and TRBJ2-7, with 11 bases fitting TRBD1. This CDR3 spans 14 amino acids. The germline V gene encodes CDR1 SGHDN and CDR2 FVKESK. The V and J ends lost 5 bases and 2 bases, in that order; junction bases with no gene match: 2. Here the CDR3 DNA reads TGTGCCAGCAGCTGGACAGGGGGCCCCTACGAGCAGTACTTC. It specifies CASSWTGGPYEQYF.

The CDR3 DNA is TGTGCCAGCAGCCCGGAAAGGGGAAGTGGCTACACCTTC. It yields the protein CASSPERGSGYTF. This sequence joins TRBV13 and TRBJ1-2; D is perhaps TRBD1 (5 bases). In germline, CDR1 is PRHDT, CDR2 FYEKMQ (reference sequence). The CDR3 covers 13 residues. The ends were cut back, 5 bases at V and 7 bases at J, with 14 bases in the middle.